This entry is about one T cell receptor (beta chain). It has no known antigen specificity. No qualities accompany the bases; no much larger clone lies one base away. The CDR3 measures 17 amino acids from cysteine to phenylalanine. Only CDR3 DNA remains: 51 bases, in frame from the first base. For CDR1 and CDR2, the germline V gene lists SNHLY and FYNNEI. V sheds 2 bases and J sheds 10 bases, leaving 21 bases between their ends. TCRbeta CDR3 regions were amplified from genomic DNA using the immunoSEQ Assay, a bias-controlled multiplex PCR. As for the original processing: Nucleated cell counts per sample were estimated from amplification of reference gene primers within the assay. To quantify the absolute abundance of each unique TCRbeta CDR3 rearrangement, sequence reads were collapsed and filtered. Productive Simpson clonality was computed per sample as the square root of Simpson's diversity index over productive rearrangements. Imported from immuneACCESS, the table was reduced by TCRdb to in-frame sequences with V and J called. These copies leave out some clones; in studies compared against another copy, an unresolved V gene accounts for under half, and the cause of the remainder is not known. That table supplies the V and J calls and clone size; D and trimming were determined from the DNA. The sample yields 250,000 to 350,000 clones; over 85% were counted once. Less than 3.5% of the sample is held by the ten biggest clonotypes.

This sample is drawn from a study of blood T cell repertoires in COVID-19 (TCRdb year 2020). Study-level background: Collaborator samples came from the United States, Italy and Spain and covered acute and convalescent phases of COVID-19. HLA class I and class II types, where available, came from metadata supplied by the sample provider rather than from assay-based typing. The repertoires were released in a freely available public database meant as a resource for research on the immune response to SARS-CoV-2. Sample metadata almost always included a de-identified subject ID, COVID-19 status, age in years and sex. The material from the prospective study consisted of cDNA or gDNA derived from T cells, B-cell-depleted T cells, or PBMCs. Subjects who had been exposed to COVID-19, were actively infected with it, or had recovered from it provided the deeply sampled blood TCRbeta repertoires that made up the dataset. Samples were obtained from the ongoing ImmuneRACE study (first 160 participants) and from approximately 1,200 subjects provided by 6 global collaborators.

Broader findings and caveats from the paper: The amount of clinical and demographic metadata varied by source and participant and was provided uncurated.

Participants in the prospective study were aged 18 to 89 years, lived in 20 to 25 United States geographic areas, and enrolled through a virtual design. In the prospective study, participants were assigned to cohorts based on the clinical history participants reported in a screening survey and a study questionnaire. A participant counted as exposed if, within 2 weeks of entering the study, that participant had been in contact with someone who had a PCR-confirmed or clinician-diagnosed COVID-19 case. Each participant in the prospective study had whole blood, serum and a nasopharyngeal or oropharyngeal swab collected by mobile phlebotomists. Participants in the prospective study had the option to provide additional blood draws and questionnaires over a roughly two-month period. Before DNA extraction, blood samples from the prospective study were shipped at room temperature or frozen.

Sequenced material: PBMCs or T cells enriched from blood (not recorded which). The sequence was obtained from a woman aged 45 to 65 who had been exposed to COVID-19. The chain couples TRBV2 to TRBJ1-6, with TRBD1 as a weak D call on 5 bases. CDR3 loop: CASSERQGSGRRSPLHF. The nucleotides read TGTGCCAGCAGTGAACGGCAGGGCTCCGGTAGAAGATCACCCCTCCACTTT.